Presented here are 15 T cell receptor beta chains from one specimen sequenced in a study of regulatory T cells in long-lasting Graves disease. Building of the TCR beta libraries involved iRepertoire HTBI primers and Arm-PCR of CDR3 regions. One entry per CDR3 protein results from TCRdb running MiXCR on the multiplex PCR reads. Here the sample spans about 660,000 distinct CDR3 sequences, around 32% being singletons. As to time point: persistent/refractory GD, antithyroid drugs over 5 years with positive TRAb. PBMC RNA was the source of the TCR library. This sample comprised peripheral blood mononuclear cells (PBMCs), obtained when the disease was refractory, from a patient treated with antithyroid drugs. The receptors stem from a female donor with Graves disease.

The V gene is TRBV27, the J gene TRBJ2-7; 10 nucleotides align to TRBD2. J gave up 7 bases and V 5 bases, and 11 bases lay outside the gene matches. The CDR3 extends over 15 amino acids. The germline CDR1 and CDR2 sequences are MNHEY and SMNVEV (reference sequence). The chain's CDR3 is CASSPPPAGGGEQYF. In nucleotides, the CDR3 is TGTGCCAGCAGTCCCCCCCCAGCGGGAGGGGGGGAGCAGTACTTC.

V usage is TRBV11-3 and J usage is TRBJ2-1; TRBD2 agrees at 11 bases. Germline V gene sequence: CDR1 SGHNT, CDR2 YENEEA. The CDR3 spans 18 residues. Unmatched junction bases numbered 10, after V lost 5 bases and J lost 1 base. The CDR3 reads CASSPFRTSGSSYNEQFF. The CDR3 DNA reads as TGTGCCAGCAGCCCATTTAGGACTAGCGGGTCGTCCTACAATGAGCAGTTCTTC.

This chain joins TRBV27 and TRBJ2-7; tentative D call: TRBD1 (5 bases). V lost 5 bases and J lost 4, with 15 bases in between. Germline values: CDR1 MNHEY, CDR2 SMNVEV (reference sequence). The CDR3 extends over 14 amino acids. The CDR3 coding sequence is TGTGCCAGCAGTGTGGACAACGTATTATACGAGCAGTACTTC. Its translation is CASSVDNVLYEQYF.

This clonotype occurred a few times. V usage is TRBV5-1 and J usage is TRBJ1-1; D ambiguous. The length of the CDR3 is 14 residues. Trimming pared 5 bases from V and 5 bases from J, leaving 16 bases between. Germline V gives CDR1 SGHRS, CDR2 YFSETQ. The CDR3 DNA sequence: TGCGCCAGCAGTCGTCTACGAGGAGGGACTGAAGCTTTCTTT. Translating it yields CASSRLRGGTEAFF.

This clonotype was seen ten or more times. The CDR3 DNA is TGTGCCAGCGGGACAGACATGAACACTGAAGCTTTCTTT. Translation gives CASGTDMNTEAFF. The genes are TRBV2 and TRBJ1-1; 7 nucleotides align to TRBD1. The CDR3 loop spans 13 amino acids. Germline lookup yields CDR1 SNHLY and CDR2 FYNNEI. V trimming: 8 bases; J trimming: 0 bases; junction bases outside the gene matches: 3.

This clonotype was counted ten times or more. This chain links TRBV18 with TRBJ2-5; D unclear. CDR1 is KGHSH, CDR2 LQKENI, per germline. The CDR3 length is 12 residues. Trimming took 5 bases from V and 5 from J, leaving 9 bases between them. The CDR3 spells CASSTYAETQYF. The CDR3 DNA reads TGTGCCAGCTCAACCTACGCGGAGACCCAGTACTTC.

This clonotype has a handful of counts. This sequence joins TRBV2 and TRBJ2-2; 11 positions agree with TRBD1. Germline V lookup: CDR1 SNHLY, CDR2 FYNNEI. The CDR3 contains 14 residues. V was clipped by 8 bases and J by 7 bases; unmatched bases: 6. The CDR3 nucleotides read TGTGCCAGCGGAGGACAGGGGGCCGGCGGGGAGCTGTTTTTT. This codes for CASGGQGAGGELFF.

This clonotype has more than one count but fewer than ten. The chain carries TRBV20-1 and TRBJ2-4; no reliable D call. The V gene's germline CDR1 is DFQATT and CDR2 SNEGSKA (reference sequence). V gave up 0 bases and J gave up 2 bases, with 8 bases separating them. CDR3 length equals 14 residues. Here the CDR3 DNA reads TGCAGTGCTAGAGAGGAGTTATCCAAAAACATTCAGTACTTC. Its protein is CSAREELSKNIQYF.

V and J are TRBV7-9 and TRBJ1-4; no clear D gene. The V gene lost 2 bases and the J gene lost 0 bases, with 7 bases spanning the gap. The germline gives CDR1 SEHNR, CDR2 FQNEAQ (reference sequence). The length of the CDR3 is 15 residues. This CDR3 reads CASSLSVATNEKLFF. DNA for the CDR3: TGTGCCAGCAGCTTATCCGTTGCAACTAATGAAAAACTGTTTTTT.

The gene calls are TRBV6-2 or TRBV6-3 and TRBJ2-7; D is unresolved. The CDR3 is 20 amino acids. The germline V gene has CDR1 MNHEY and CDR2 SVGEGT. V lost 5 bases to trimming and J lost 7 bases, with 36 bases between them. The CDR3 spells CASSEKVQRTSEDPPREQYF. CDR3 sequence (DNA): TGTGCCAGCAGTGAGAAAGTCCAAAGGACCAGCGAGGACCCCCCTCGGGAGCAGTACTTC.

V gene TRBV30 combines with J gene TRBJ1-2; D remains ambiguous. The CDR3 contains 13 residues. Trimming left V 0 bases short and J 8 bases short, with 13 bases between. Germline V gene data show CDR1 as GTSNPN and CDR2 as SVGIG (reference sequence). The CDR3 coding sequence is TGTGCCTGGAGTGTACTGGGCTCAGGAGGCTACACCTTC. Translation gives CAWSVLGSGGYTF. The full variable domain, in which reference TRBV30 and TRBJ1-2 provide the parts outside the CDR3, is SQTIHQWPATLVQPVGSPLSLECTVEGTSNPNLYWYRQAAGRGLQLLFYSVGIGQISSEVPQNLSASRPQDRQFILSSKKLLLSDSGFYLCAWSVLGSGGYTFGSGTRLTVV.

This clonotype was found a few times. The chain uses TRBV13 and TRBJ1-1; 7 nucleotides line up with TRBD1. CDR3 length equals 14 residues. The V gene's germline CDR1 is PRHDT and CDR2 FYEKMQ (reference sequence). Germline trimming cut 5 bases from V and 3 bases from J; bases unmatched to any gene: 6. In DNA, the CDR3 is TGTGCCAGCAGCGAGGACAGGACGGACACTGAAGCTTTCTTT. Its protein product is CASSEDRTDTEAFF. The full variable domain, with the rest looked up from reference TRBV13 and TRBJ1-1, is AAGVIQSPRHLIKEKRETATLKCYPIPRHDTVYWYQQGPGQDPQFLISFYEKMQSDKGSIPDRFSAQQFSDYHSELNMSSLELGDSALYFCASSEDRTDTEAFFGQGTRLTVV.

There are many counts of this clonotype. The CDR3 nucleotides read TGTGCCAGCAGTGGACAGGGGGACGGCTACACCTTC. Its translation is CASSGQGDGYTF. The chain is built from TRBV27 and TRBJ1-2, with 10 bases identical to TRBD1. The V gene end was trimmed by 5 bases and the J gene end by 8 bases; junction bases not matched to a gene: 2. Per the germline V gene, CDR1 is MNHEY and CDR2 is SMNVEV (reference sequence). The CDR3 extends over 12 amino acids.

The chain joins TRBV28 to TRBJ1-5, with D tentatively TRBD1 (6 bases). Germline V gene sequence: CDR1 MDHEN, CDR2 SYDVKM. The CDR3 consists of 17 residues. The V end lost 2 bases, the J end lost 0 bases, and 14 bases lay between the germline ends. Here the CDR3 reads CASSLITGINSNQPQHF. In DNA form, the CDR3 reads TGTGCCAGCAGTTTAATCACAGGGATCAATAGCAATCAGCCCCAGCATTTT.

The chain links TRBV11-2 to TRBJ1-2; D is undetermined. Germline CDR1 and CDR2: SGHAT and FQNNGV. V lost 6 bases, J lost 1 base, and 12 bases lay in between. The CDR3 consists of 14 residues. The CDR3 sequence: CASRSATGNYGYTF. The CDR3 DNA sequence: TGTGCCAGCAGGTCCGCGACGGGTAACTATGGCTACACCTTC. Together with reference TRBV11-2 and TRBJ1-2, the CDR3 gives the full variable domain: EAGVAQSPRYKIIEKRQSVAFWCNPISGHATLYWYQQILGQGPKLLIQFQNNGVVDDSQLPKDRFSAERLKGVDSTLKIQPAKLEDSAVYLCASRSATGNYGYTFGSGTRLTVV.